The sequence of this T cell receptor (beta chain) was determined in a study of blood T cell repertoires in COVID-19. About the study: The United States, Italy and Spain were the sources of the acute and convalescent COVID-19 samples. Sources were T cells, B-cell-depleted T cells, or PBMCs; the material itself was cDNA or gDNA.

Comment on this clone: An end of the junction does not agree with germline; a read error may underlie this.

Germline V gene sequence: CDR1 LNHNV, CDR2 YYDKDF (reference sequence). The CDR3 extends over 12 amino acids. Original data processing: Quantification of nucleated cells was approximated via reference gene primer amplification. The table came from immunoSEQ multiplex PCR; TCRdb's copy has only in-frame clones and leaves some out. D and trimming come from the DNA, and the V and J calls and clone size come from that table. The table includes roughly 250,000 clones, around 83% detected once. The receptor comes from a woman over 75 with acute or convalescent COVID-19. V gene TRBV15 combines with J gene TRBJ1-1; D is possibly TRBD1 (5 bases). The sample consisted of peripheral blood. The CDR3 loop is CPWRQSNTEAFF. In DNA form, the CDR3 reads TGCCCCTGGAGACAGTCGAACACTGAAGCTTTCTTT. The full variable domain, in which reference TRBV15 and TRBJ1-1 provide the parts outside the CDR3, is DAMVIQNPRYQVTQFGKPVTLSCSQTLNHNVMYWYQQKSSQAPKLLFHYYDKDFNNEADTPDNFQSRRPNTSFCFLDIRSPGLGDTAMYLCPWRQSNTEAFFGQGTRLTVV.